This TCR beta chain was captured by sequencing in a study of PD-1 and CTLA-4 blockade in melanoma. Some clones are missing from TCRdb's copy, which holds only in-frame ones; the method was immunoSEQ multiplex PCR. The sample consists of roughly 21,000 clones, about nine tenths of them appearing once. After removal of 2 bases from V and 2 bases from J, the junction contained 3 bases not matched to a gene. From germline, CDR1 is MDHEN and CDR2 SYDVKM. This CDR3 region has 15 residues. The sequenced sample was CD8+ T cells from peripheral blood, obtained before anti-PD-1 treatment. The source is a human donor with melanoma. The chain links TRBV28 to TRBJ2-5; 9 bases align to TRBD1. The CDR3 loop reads CASSLGTGPQETQYF. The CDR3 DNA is TGTGCCAGCAGTTTAGGGACAGGGCCTCAAGAGACCCAGTACTTC.